One sample yielded the 18 T cell receptor beta chains listed below, sequenced in a study of blood T cell repertoires in COVID-19. Profiling relied on immunoSEQ multiplex PCR, and the TCRdb table lists in-frame clones only, not all of them. In the table there are tens of thousands of clones, 80% to 90% of which are singletons. The sequenced sample was peripheral blood. These receptors came from a man in his sixties with active COVID-19.

The genes are TRBV5-4 and TRBJ2-7, with D maybe TRBD2 (6 bases). In germline, CDR1 is SGHNT, CDR2 YYREEE (reference sequence). The CDR3 loop spans 14 amino acids. Trimming left V 4 bases short and J 5 bases short, with 16 bases between. CDR3 in DNA: TGTGCCAGCAGCACGAAAACCGGGACTCACGAGCAGTACTTC. Translation gives CASSTKTGTHEQYF. Full variable domain (missing parts from reference TRBV5-4 and TRBJ2-7): ETGVTQSPTHLIKTRGQQVTLRCSSQSGHNTVSWYQQALGQGPQFIFQYYREEENGRGNFPPRFSGLQFPNYSSELNVNALELDDSALYLCASSTKTGTHEQYFGPGTRLTVT.

The genes are TRBV18 and TRBJ2-1; D unclear. Germline CDR1 and CDR2: KGHSH and LQKENI. The CDR3 sequence is 14 residues long. The V end was cut by 6 bases, the J end by 9 bases, with 18 bases between. CDR3 bases: TGTGCCAGCTCTACCCTGCAGGCTGGCTCTGAGCAGTTCTTC. This translates into CASSTLQAGSEQFF.

V is TRBV4-3 and J is TRBJ2-1, with 16 positions matching TRBD2. V lost 0 bases to trimming and J lost 10 bases; unmatched junction nucleotides: 3. Germline V CDR1 and CDR2: LGHNA, YSLEER. The CDR3 is made up of 16 amino acids. CDR3 sequence: CASSQDGTSGRGEQFF. In DNA form, the CDR3 reads TGCGCCAGCAGCCAAGACGGGACTAGCGGGAGGGGCGAGCAGTTCTTC.

V usage is TRBV27 and J usage is TRBJ2-3; 7 nucleotides line up with TRBD2. With 2 bases clipped from V and 5 bases from J, the junction kept 4 bases outside the gene matches. This CDR3 is built from 14 residues. Germline V CDR1 and CDR2: MNHEY, SMNVEV (reference sequence). As DNA, the CDR3 is TGTGCCAGCAGTTTAGCGGGAGCTGAAGATACGCAGTATTTT. Translation gives CASSLAGAEDTQYF.

The rearrangement joins TRBV7-9 to TRBJ2-1, with 8 bases lining up with TRBD1. Germline CDR1 reads SEHNR; CDR2 reads FQNEAQ (reference sequence). The CDR3 runs to 14 residues. The V gene end was trimmed by 5 bases and the J gene end by 8 bases; junction bases not matched to a gene: 8. CDR3 bases: TGTGCCAGCAGCCCATGGACAGGGCTCGATGAGCAGTTCTTC. Protein: CASSPWTGLDEQFF.

The chain is built from TRBV5-5 and TRBJ2-5; 9 bases fit TRBD2. This CDR3 is built from 15 residues. Germline V gene sequence: CDR1 SGHKS, CDR2 YYEKEE (reference sequence). V dropped 5 bases and J dropped 5; count of bases not matched to a gene: 10. The CDR3: CASRSSAGGRETQYF. CDR3 sequence (DNA): TGTGCCAGCAGATCTTCAGCGGGGGGTAGGGAGACCCAGTACTTC.

The chain joins TRBV27 to TRBJ2-2; 10 nucleotides agree with TRBD1. V shed 5 bases, J shed 5 bases, and the junction held 11 bases outside the gene matches. CDR3 length equals 17 residues. The germline V gene encodes CDR1 MNHEY and CDR2 SMNVEV (reference sequence). This chain's CDR3 is CASSIKGQGIGTGELFF. The CDR3 bases are TGTGCCAGCAGTATTAAGGGACAGGGGATAGGTACCGGGGAGCTGTTTTTT.

This chain links TRBV15 with TRBJ1-4; 10 nucleotides align to TRBD1. The J segment lost 4 bases and the V segment lost 5 bases, leaving 4 bases of the junction unmatched. The V gene's germline CDR1 is LNHNV and CDR2 YYDKDF (reference sequence). The CDR3 is made up of 15 amino acids. The CDR3: CATSGDRGINEKLFF. In DNA form, the CDR3 reads TGTGCCACCAGCGGGGACAGGGGAATTAATGAAAAACTGTTTTTT. Looking up the rest from reference TRBV15 and TRBJ1-4 gives the full variable domain: DAMVIQNPRYQVTQFGKPVTLSCSQTLNHNVMYWYQQKSSQAPKLLFHYYDKDFNNEADTPDNFQSRRPNTSFCFLDIRSPGLGDTAMYLCATSGDRGINEKLFFGSGTQLSVL.

This chain links TRBV2 with TRBJ2-5; maybe TRBD2 (5 bases). V lost 7 bases, J lost 5 bases, and 11 bases lay in between. Germline assignment: CDR1 SNHLY and CDR2 FYNNEI. This CDR3 contains 12 residues. In DNA, the CDR3 is TGTGCCAGCAAGAGGGCGGCGGAGACCCAGTACTTC. Translation: CASKRAAETQYF.

The chain is built from TRBV9 and TRBJ1-2; unclear D gene. The CDR3 consists of 14 residues. The germline gives CDR1 SGDLS, CDR2 YYNGEE. The V end was cut by 0 bases, the J end by 4 bases, with 10 bases between. The CDR3 is CASSVGRRAYGYTF. In DNA, the CDR3 is TGTGCCAGCAGCGTAGGTAGGAGGGCCTATGGCTACACCTTC.

V is TRBV7-2 and J is TRBJ2-1; possibly TRBD2 for D (7 bases). Germline V gene lookup returns CDR1 SGHTA and CDR2 FQGNSA. The CDR3 extends over 14 amino acids. The V end lost 5 bases, the J end lost 10 bases, and 18 bases lay between the germline ends. CDR3 sequence (DNA): TGTGCCAGCAGCGCCTCCGGGGGGCCAGGGGAGCAGTTCTTC. The encoded protein is CASSASGGPGEQFF.

The chain employs TRBV6-5 and TRBJ2-7, with 11 positions matching TRBD1. Germline CDR1 and CDR2: MNHEY and SVGAGI. V trimming: 2 bases; J trimming: 2 bases; junction bases outside the gene matches: 2. The CDR3 runs 15 residues. The CDR3 here is CASSYGTGGAYEQYF. For the CDR3, the DNA is TGTGCCAGCAGTTACGGGACAGGGGGAGCCTACGAGCAGTACTTC.

Here the CDR3 reads CASSHGLAGRAYEQYF. The CDR3 bases are TGTGCCAGCAGCCACGGACTAGCGGGACGCGCCTACGAGCAGTACTTC. The chain has TRBV11-2 and TRBJ2-7, with 12 bases fitting TRBD2. CDR1 is SGHAT and CDR2 is FQNNGV in the germline V gene. There are 16 residues in the CDR3. V trimming: 5 bases; J trimming: 2 bases; junction bases outside the gene matches: 7.

The V call is TRBV29-1, the J call TRBJ1-5; 8 bases agree with TRBD1. The CDR3 totals 13 residues. Germline CDR1 reads SQVTM; CDR2 reads ANQGSEA. V trimming: 7 bases; J trimming: 7 bases; junction bases outside the gene matches: 9. The CDR3 protein is CSAGQGERQPQHF. DNA of the CDR3: TGCAGCGCCGGACAGGGTGAGAGACAGCCCCAGCATTTT.

The V and J genes are TRBV7-8 and TRBJ2-1; 7 nucleotides match TRBD2. J lost 10 bases, V lost 1 base, and 1 base had no gene match. The germline gives CDR1 SGHVS, CDR2 FQNEAQ. The CDR3 spans 12 residues. The CDR3 protein is CASSLGAGEQFF. The CDR3 DNA follows: TGTGCCAGCAGCTTAGGAGCGGGAGAGCAGTTCTTC.

J is TRBJ2-7 and V is TRBV6-5; maybe TRBD2 (6 bases). The germline V and J ends were trimmed by 7 bases and 3 bases, with 19 bases remaining between them. The CDR3 contains 15 residues. Germline lookup yields CDR1 MNHEY and CDR2 SVGAGI. The CDR3 DNA is TGTGCCAGCACACCACGGGCTAGCGCGAGCTACGAGCAGTACTTC. Amino acids: CASTPRASASYEQYF.

The chain has TRBV29-1 and TRBJ2-1; D is possibly TRBD2 (5 bases). The germline V gene encodes CDR1 SQVTM and CDR2 ANQGSEA. The V end was cut by 2 bases, the J end by 2 bases, with 13 bases between. The CDR3 is 15 residues long. The CDR3 region is CSVEPKRSTYNEQFF. In DNA, the CDR3 is TGCAGCGTTGAACCGAAGCGGTCTACCTACAATGAGCAGTTCTTC.

This clone appeared a few times. The CDR3 loop is CASRFPGQSQPQHF. The CDR3 DNA follows: TGTGCCAGCAGGTTTCCGGGACAGAGTCAGCCCCAGCATTTT. The chain couples TRBV28 to TRBJ1-5; 7 bases line up with TRBD1. With 6 bases clipped from V and 6 bases from J, the junction kept 8 bases outside the gene matches. There are 14 residues in the CDR3. Germline-derived CDR1 and CDR2 are MDHEN and SYDVKM. Combining the CDR3 with reference TRBV28 and TRBJ1-5 gives the whole variable domain DVKVTQSSRYLVKRTGEKVFLECVQDMDHENMFWYRQDPGLGLRLIYFSYDVKMKEKGDIPEGYSVSREKKERFSLILESASTNQTSMYLCASRFPGQSQPQHFGDGTRLSIL.